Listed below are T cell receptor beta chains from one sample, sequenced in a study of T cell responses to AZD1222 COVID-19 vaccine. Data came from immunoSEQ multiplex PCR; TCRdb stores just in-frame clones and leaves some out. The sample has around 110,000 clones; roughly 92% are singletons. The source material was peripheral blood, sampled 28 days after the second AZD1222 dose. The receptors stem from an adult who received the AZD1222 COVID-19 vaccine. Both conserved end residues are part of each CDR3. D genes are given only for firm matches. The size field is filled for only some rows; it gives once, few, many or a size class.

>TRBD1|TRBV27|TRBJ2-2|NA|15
CASSLYQGATGELFF
TGTGCCAGCAGTTTATATCAGGGGGCGACCGGGGAGCTGTTTTTT
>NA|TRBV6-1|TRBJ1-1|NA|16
CASSEAADWLSTEAFF
TGTGCCAGCAGTGAAGCGGCGGATTGGTTAAGCACTGAAGCTTTCTTT
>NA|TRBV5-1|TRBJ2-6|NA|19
CASSLQLGVQGSGANVLTF
TGCGCCAGCAGCTTGCAGTTAGGCGTTCAGGGCTCTGGGGCCAACGTCCTGACTTTC
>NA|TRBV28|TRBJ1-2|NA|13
CASSRKLYYGYTF
TGTGCCAGCAGCCGAAAACTATACTATGGCTACACCTTC
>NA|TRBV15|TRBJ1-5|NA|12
CATSMDAQPQHF
TGTGCCACCAGCATGGACGCTCAGCCCCAGCATTTT
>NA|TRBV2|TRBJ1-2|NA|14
CASSEAPRDYGYTF
TGTGCCAGCAGTGAAGCACCCAGGGACTATGGCTACACCTTC
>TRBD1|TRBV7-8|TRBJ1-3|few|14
CASSRQGFGNTIYF
TGTGCCAGCAGCCGACAGGGGTTCGGAAACACCATATATTTT
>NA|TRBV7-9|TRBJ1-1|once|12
CASSLGRAQAFF
TGTGCCAGCAGCTTAGGCAGGGCGCAAGCTTTCTTT
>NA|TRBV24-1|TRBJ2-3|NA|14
CATSAAGDTDTQYF
TGTGCCACCAGTGCGGCAGGGGACACAGATACGCAGTATTTT
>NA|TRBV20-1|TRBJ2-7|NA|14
CSASSAGTRYEQYF
TGCAGTGCTAGTAGCGCTGGGACGAGATACGAGCAGTACTTC
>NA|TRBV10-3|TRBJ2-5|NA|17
CAISESRQSNTKETQYF
TGTGCCATCAGTGAGTCCCGGCAGTCTAATACAAAAGAGACCCAGTACTTC
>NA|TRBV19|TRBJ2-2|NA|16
CASSKGHLRDTGELFF
TGTGCCAGTAGTAAGGGACACCTCCGTGACACCGGGGAGCTGTTTTTT
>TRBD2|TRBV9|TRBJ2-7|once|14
CASSVGLAVGEQYF
TGTGCCAGCAGCGTAGGACTAGCGGTGGGCGAGCAGTACTTC
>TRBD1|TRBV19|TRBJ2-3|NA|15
CASRETGFKTDTQYF
TGTGCCAGTAGAGAGACAGGGTTTAAGACAGATACGCAGTATTTT
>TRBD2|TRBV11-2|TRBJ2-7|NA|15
CASRWTSGGLDEQYF
TGTGCCAGCAGGTGGACTAGCGGGGGGCTGGACGAGCAGTACTTC
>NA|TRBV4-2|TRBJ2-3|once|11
CASRGGDTQYF
TGTGCCAGCCGGGGTGGAGATACGCAGTATTTT
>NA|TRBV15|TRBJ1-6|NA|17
CATSRDIGALMNSPLHF
TGTGCCACCAGCAGAGATATTGGGGCTTTAATGAATTCACCCCTCCACTTT
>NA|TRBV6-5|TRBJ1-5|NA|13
CASSYSNNQPQHF
TGTGCCAGCAGTTACTCGAACAATCAGCCCCAGCATTTT
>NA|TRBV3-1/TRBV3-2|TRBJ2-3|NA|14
CASSQDPFTDTQYF
TGTGCCAGCAGCCAAGATCCCTTTACAGATACGCAGTATTTT
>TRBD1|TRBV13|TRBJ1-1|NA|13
CAGRQGWNTEAFF
TGTGCCGGCCGACAGGGTTGGAACACTGAAGCTTTCTTT
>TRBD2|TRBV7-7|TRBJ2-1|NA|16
CASSPWASGSLGEQFF
TGTGCTAGCAGCCCCTGGGCTAGCGGGAGTTTGGGTGAGCAGTTCTTC
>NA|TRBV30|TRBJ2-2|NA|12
CAWSVMDRELFF
TGTGCCTGGAGTGTAATGGACCGGGAGCTGTTTTTT
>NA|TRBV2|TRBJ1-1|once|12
CASIRVGTEAFF
TGTGCCAGCATCAGGGTCGGGACTGAAGCTTTCTTT
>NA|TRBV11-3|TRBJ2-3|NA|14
CASSLGASSDTQYF
TGTGCCAGCAGCTTAGGGGCTAGTTCAGATACGCAGTATTTT
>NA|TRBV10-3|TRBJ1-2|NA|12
CAISEADRGYTF
TGTGCCATCAGTGAGGCCGACAGAGGCTACACCTTC
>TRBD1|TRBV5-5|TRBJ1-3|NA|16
CASSLEGQSSGNTIYF
TGTGCCAGCAGCTTGGAGGGACAGAGCTCTGGAAACACCATATATTTT
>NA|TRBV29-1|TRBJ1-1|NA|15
CSVVGGWGMNTEAFF
TGCAGCGTTGTCGGAGGTTGGGGAATGAACACTGAAGCTTTCTTT
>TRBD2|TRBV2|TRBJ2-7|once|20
CASSELPGRTSGRIFPEQYF
TGTGCCAGCAGTGAGTTGCCGGGGAGGACTAGCGGGAGGATATTCCCCGAGCAGTACTTC
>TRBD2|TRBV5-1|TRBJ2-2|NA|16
CASSLEAGVGTGELFF
TGCGCCAGCAGCTTGGAGGCGGGAGTAGGGACCGGGGAGCTGTTTTTT
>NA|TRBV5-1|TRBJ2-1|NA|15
CASSLGGRSYNEQFF
TGCGCCAGCAGCTTGGGGGGACGCTCCTACAATGAGCAGTTCTTC
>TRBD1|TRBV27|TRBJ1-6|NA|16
CASSLLSGTGRSPLHF
TGTGCCAGCAGTCTCCTCTCCGGGACAGGGAGATCACCCCTCCACTTT
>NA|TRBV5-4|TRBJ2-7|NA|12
CASSLDVNEQYF
TGTGCCAGCAGCTTGGACGTTAACGAGCAGTACTTC
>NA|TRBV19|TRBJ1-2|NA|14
CASSMDGFNYGYTF
TGTGCCAGTAGTATGGACGGATTTAACTATGGCTACACCTTC
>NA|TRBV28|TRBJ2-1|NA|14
CASSLSSLRGEQFF
TGTGCCAGCAGCCTCAGTTCTCTTAGGGGTGAGCAGTTCTTC
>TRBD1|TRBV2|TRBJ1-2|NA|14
CASSRQGALYGYTF
TGTGCCAGCAGCCGACAGGGGGCCCTCTATGGCTACACCTTC
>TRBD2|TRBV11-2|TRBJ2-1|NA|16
CASSPLAGGTYNEQFF
TGTGCCAGCAGCCCACTAGCGGGGGGGACCTACAATGAGCAGTTCTTC
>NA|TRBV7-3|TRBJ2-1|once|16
CASSYQDTSRNNEQFF
TGTGCCAGCAGCTACCAAGACACCTCCCGAAACAATGAGCAGTTCTTC
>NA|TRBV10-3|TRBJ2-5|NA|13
CAISGSEKETQYF
TGTGCCATCAGTGGTTCCGAGAAAGAGACCCAGTACTTC
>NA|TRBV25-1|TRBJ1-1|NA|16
CASRQRSDGRNTEAFF
TGTGCCAGCAGACAGAGATCCGACGGGAGAAACACTGAAGCTTTCTTT
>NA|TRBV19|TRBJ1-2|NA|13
CASSIERYYGYTF
TGTGCCAGTAGTATAGAAAGGTACTATGGCTACACCTTC
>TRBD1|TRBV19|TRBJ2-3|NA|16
CASSSAGGDPADTQYF
TGTGCCAGTAGTAGTGCAGGGGGAGATCCCGCAGATACGCAGTATTTT